A selection of T cell receptor beta chains follows, all from one sample in a study of T cell clones after liver transplantation. Assay used: immunoSEQ multiplex PCR; TCRdb lists only in-frame clones, some missing. The sample includes approximately 50,000 clones, 70% to 75% of them seen just once. Specimen: CD4+ T cells from blood, collected around 54 months after liver transplant. These receptor sequences come from a human patient who received a liver transplant. Certain T cells may be donor cells from the graft. The CDR3 runs from the conserved cysteine through the conserved F or W. D genes are given only for firm matches. Part of the rows lack a size; the others show once, few, many or a class for expanded clones.

d_gene: TRBD2
j_gene: TRBJ2-1
abundance: -
v_gene: TRBV7-3
CDR3nt: TGTGCCAGCAGCTCCCTGACTAGCGGGGCTCACAATGAGCAGTTCTTC
CDR3aa: CASSSLTSGAHNEQFF

d_gene: -
j_gene: TRBJ1-2
abundance: -
v_gene: TRBV2
CDR3nt: TGTGCCAGCAGAGACCGACAGACGGCCAACTATGGCTACACCTTC
CDR3aa: CASRDRQTANYGYTF

d_gene: -
j_gene: TRBJ1-4
abundance: -
v_gene: TRBV19
CDR3nt: TGTGCCACCCGGGGATTTGGTGATGAAAAACTGTTTTTT
CDR3aa: CATRGFGDEKLFF

d_gene: -
j_gene: TRBJ1-6
abundance: -
v_gene: TRBV19
CDR3nt: TGTGCCAGTAGTGAGACGGAACGCCGAAATTCACCCCTCCACTTT
CDR3aa: CASSETERRNSPLHF

d_gene: -
j_gene: TRBJ2-1
abundance: -
v_gene: TRBV6-5
CDR3nt: TGTGCCAGCAGTTACTTTTCCGGGGGGCGTTACAATGAGCAGTTCTTC
CDR3aa: CASSYFSGGRYNEQFF

d_gene: -
j_gene: TRBJ1-5
abundance: once
v_gene: TRBV7-2
CDR3nt: TGTGCCAGCAGCTTAGGGAGCCCTGATAATCATCAGCCCCAGCATTTT
CDR3aa: CASSLGSPDNHQPQHF

d_gene: TRBD1
j_gene: TRBJ2-3
abundance: -
v_gene: TRBV6-4
CDR3nt: TGTGCCAGCAGTTCCGGGACAGGGGCTGGGAATACGCAGTATTTT
CDR3aa: CASSSGTGAGNTQYF

d_gene: -
j_gene: TRBJ2-3
abundance: -
v_gene: TRBV7-7
CDR3nt: TGTGCTAGCAGCCCTGGGACCGCTGGAGATACGCAGTATTTT
CDR3aa: CASSPGTAGDTQYF

d_gene: TRBD1
j_gene: TRBJ1-3
abundance: -
v_gene: TRBV15
CDR3nt: TGTGCCACCAGCAAACCGACAGGGGACGGAAACACCATATATTTT
CDR3aa: CATSKPTGDGNTIYF

d_gene: TRBD1
j_gene: TRBJ1-1
abundance: -
v_gene: TRBV6-5
CDR3nt: TGTGCCAGCAGTCGGGACAGGGGGGACACTGAAGCTTTCTTT
CDR3aa: CASSRDRGDTEAFF

d_gene: TRBD1
j_gene: TRBJ1-2
abundance: -
v_gene: TRBV7-8
CDR3nt: TGTGCCAGCAGCCCGCGACAGGGATACTATGGCTACACCTTC
CDR3aa: CASSPRQGYYGYTF

d_gene: TRBD1
j_gene: TRBJ1-1
abundance: -
v_gene: TRBV18
CDR3nt: TGTGCCAGCTCACCTCAGACAGGGGGCTCGTACACTGAAGCTTTCTTT
CDR3aa: CASSPQTGGSYTEAFF

d_gene: TRBD1
j_gene: TRBJ1-3
abundance: once
v_gene: TRBV19
CDR3nt: TGTGCCAGTAGTGCCTCTAGGACAGGGCGTGGAAACACCATATATTTT
CDR3aa: CASSASRTGRGNTIYF

d_gene: TRBD2
j_gene: TRBJ2-1
abundance: -
v_gene: TRBV11-2
CDR3nt: TGTGCCAGCAGCATATTAAGCGGGGGGACCCACAATGAGCAGTTCTTC
CDR3aa: CASSILSGGTHNEQFF

d_gene: -
j_gene: TRBJ2-1
abundance: -
v_gene: TRBV5-1
CDR3nt: TGCGCCAGCAGCTTGGCGACTAGCTCCTACAATGAGCAGTTCTTC
CDR3aa: CASSLATSSYNEQFF

d_gene: -
j_gene: TRBJ1-2
abundance: -
v_gene: TRBV28
CDR3nt: TGTGCCAGCAGTTCGACCGGGACCCTTAACTATGGCTACACCTTC
CDR3aa: CASSSTGTLNYGYTF

d_gene: -
j_gene: TRBJ2-7
abundance: -
v_gene: TRBV27
CDR3nt: TGTGCCAGCAGTTTATACGGGGGCGAGCAGTACTTC
CDR3aa: CASSLYGGEQYF

d_gene: -
j_gene: TRBJ2-7
abundance: -
v_gene: TRBV10-3
CDR3nt: TGTGCCATCCACGAGCCAGGGGGGGCCTACGAGCAGTACTTC
CDR3aa: CAIHEPGGAYEQYF

d_gene: TRBD1
j_gene: TRBJ1-2
abundance: -
v_gene: TRBV7-2
CDR3nt: TGTGCCAGCAGTCAAAGACAGGGGACAAACTATGGCTACACCTTC
CDR3aa: CASSQRQGTNYGYTF

d_gene: -
j_gene: TRBJ2-6
abundance: -
v_gene: TRBV4-1
CDR3nt: TGCGCCAGCAGCGCTTTTACGGACTCTGGGGCCAACGTCCTGACTTTC
CDR3aa: CASSAFTDSGANVLTF

d_gene: -
j_gene: TRBJ2-7
abundance: -
v_gene: TRBV7-2
CDR3nt: TGTGCCAGCAGCTTTGAGTATAGCTCCTACGAGCAGTACTTC
CDR3aa: CASSFEYSSYEQYF

d_gene: -
j_gene: TRBJ1-1
abundance: -
v_gene: TRBV7-3
CDR3nt: TGTGCCAGCAGCCTATCAGGGAACACTGAAGCTTTCTTT
CDR3aa: CASSLSGNTEAFF

d_gene: TRBD1
j_gene: TRBJ2-3
abundance: -
v_gene: TRBV6-6
CDR3nt: TGTGCCAGCAGTTACCCTGGGACAGGGGGGACAGATACGCAGTATTTT
CDR3aa: CASSYPGTGGTDTQYF

d_gene: TRBD2
j_gene: TRBJ2-3
abundance: -
v_gene: TRBV7-2
CDR3nt: TGTGCCAGCAGCTTAAATACCGGGGGGGCGGATACGCAGTATTTT
CDR3aa: CASSLNTGGADTQYF

d_gene: -
j_gene: TRBJ2-7
abundance: -
v_gene: TRBV19
CDR3nt: TGTGCCAGTAGTTCGGACAGTCCCTACGAGCAGTACTTC
CDR3aa: CASSSDSPYEQYF

d_gene: -
j_gene: TRBJ1-4
abundance: -
v_gene: TRBV6-1
CDR3nt: TGTGCCAGCAGCCGAATCGGACGGAATAATGAAAAACTGTTTTTT
CDR3aa: CASSRIGRNNEKLFF

d_gene: -
j_gene: TRBJ2-7
abundance: few
v_gene: TRBV6-5
CDR3nt: TGTGCCAGCGGCCTTGTCGAGCAGTACTTC
CDR3aa: CASGLVEQYF

d_gene: -
j_gene: TRBJ1-3
abundance: -
v_gene: TRBV5-1
CDR3nt: TGCGCCAGCAGCCCGCGGACGGATTCTGGAAACACCATATATTTT
CDR3aa: CASSPRTDSGNTIYF

d_gene: TRBD1
j_gene: TRBJ1-6
abundance: -
v_gene: TRBV4-1
CDR3nt: TGCGCCAGCAGCTACTCCGGGACAGGGGGCGGTTCACCCCTCCACTTT
CDR3aa: CASSYSGTGGGSPLHF

d_gene: TRBD1
j_gene: TRBJ2-7
abundance: -
v_gene: TRBV5-4
CDR3nt: TGTGCCAGCAGCTTGGCCGGACAGGGGGGAAGCGAGCAGTACTTC
CDR3aa: CASSLAGQGGSEQYF

d_gene: -
j_gene: TRBJ2-1
abundance: -
v_gene: TRBV15
CDR3nt: TGTGCCACCAGCAGCCGGGACTTCTTCTCCTACAATGAGCAGTTCTTC
CDR3aa: CATSSRDFFSYNEQFF

d_gene: -
j_gene: TRBJ2-1
abundance: -
v_gene: TRBV5-1
CDR3nt: TGCGCCAGCAGCTCAGACAGCCTCTACAATGAGCAGTTCTTC
CDR3aa: CASSSDSLYNEQFF

d_gene: -
j_gene: TRBJ1-6
abundance: few
v_gene: TRBV6-5
CDR3nt: TGTGCCAGCAGCTCCGGTCATAATTCACCCCTCCACTTT
CDR3aa: CASSSGHNSPLHF

d_gene: -
j_gene: TRBJ1-5
abundance: -
v_gene: TRBV18
CDR3nt: TGTGCCAGCTCACCGCCGGGGAGGGACGGCAATCAGCCCCAGCATTTT
CDR3aa: CASSPPGRDGNQPQHF

d_gene: -
j_gene: TRBJ2-7
abundance: -
v_gene: TRBV5-1
CDR3nt: TGCGCCAGCAGCTTGGATGAGGCCGGGGTCACCTACGAGCAGTACTTC
CDR3aa: CASSLDEAGVTYEQYF

d_gene: -
j_gene: TRBJ2-3
abundance: few
v_gene: TRBV10-3
CDR3nt: TGTGCCATCAGTGAGCCTTTGGGGCGCACAGATACGCAGTATTTT
CDR3aa: CAISEPLGRTDTQYF

d_gene: -
j_gene: TRBJ2-5
abundance: -
v_gene: TRBV4-1
CDR3nt: TGCGCCAGCAGCCAAACCCCCGCCTGGCTCACCGAGACCCAGTACTTC
CDR3aa: CASSQTPAWLTETQYF

d_gene: -
j_gene: TRBJ2-7
abundance: few
v_gene: TRBV28
CDR3nt: TGTGCCAGCAGTTTGGGCGGGACGGACTACGAGCAGTACTTC
CDR3aa: CASSLGGTDYEQYF

d_gene: -
j_gene: TRBJ2-7
abundance: -
v_gene: TRBV11-1
CDR3nt: TGTGCCAGCAGCACGCCGACAGCTTCCAACTCCTACGAGCAGTACTTC
CDR3aa: CASSTPTASNSYEQYF

d_gene: -
j_gene: TRBJ2-3
abundance: -
v_gene: TRBV21-1
CDR3nt: TGTGCCAGCAGCAAAGCTAAGGGGGGGGGCACAGATACGCAGTATTTT
CDR3aa: CASSKAKGGGTDTQYF

d_gene: -
j_gene: TRBJ1-1
abundance: -
v_gene: TRBV27
CDR3nt: TGTGCCAGCAGTTTTATGGGGGGCGCATTTGAAGCTTTCTTT
CDR3aa: CASSFMGGAFEAFF

d_gene: -
j_gene: TRBJ1-5
abundance: few
v_gene: TRBV28
CDR3nt: TGTGCCAGCAGTGGAAGTACTCGGACGGGTCAGCCCCAGCATTTT
CDR3aa: CASSGSTRTGQPQHF